This T cell receptor beta chain is drawn from a study of T cells expressing NK-cell markers. The CDR3 extends over 15 amino acids. The V gene's germline CDR1 is DFQATT and CDR2 SNEGSKA (reference sequence). Production of TCR beta cDNA relied on 5'RACE template switching with UMIs. TCRdb re-called the 5' RACE reads; one entry per CDR3 protein, DNA not given. The sample is made up of over 200,000 distinct CDR3 sequences, and the top ten hold 0.39% of it. The gene calls are TRBV20-1 and TRBJ2-1; TCRdb designates TRBD2, a call that cannot be tested without DNA. Sequenced: blood T cells: a sorted CD56 or NKG2C T cell subset, CD4+ or CD8+ T cells, or bulk PBMC T cells (not recorded which). This receptor was taken from a man in his late teens or twenties in good health. The CDR3 here is CSATRAAASYNEQFF.